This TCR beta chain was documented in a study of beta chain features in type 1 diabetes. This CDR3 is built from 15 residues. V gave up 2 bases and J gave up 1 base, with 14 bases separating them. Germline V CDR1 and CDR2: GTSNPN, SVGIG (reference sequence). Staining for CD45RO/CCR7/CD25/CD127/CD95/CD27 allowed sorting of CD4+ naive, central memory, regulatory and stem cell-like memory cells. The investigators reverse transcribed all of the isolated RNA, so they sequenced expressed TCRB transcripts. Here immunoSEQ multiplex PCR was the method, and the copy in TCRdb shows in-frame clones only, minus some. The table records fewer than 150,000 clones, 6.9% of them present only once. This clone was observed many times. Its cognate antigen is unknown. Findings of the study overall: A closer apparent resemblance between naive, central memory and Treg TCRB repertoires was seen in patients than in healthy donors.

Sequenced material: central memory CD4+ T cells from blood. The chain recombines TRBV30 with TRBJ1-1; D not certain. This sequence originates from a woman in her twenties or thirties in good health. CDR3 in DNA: TGTGCCTGGAGTAGACGGGAGGGAAGGAACACTGAAGCTTTCTTT. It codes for CAWSRREGRNTEAFF.